The sequence of this T cell receptor beta chain was determined in a study of control samples from healthy donors and cancer patients. CDR3 size: 15 residues. J was trimmed by 12 bases and V by 0 bases; bases with no gene match: 11. From germline, CDR1 is SGHDT and CDR2 YYEEEE. Clones were sequenced by immunoSEQ multiplex PCR, and TCRdb holds only the in-frame ones, with some missing. The sample has approximately 140,000 clones; approximately 94% are singletons. Sequenced sample: blood. The sequence came from a man between 35 and 55 years old in good health. The chain combines TRBV5-6 with TRBJ2-7; TRBD2 matches 11 bases. The CDR3, as DNA: TGTGCCAGCAGCTTGGGTGGGACTAGCGGAGCCAAACCGTACTTC. Translation gives CASSLGGTSGAKPYF. The full variable domain, rest sourced from reference TRBV5-6 and TRBJ2-7, is DAGVTQSPTHLIKTRGQQVTLRCSPKSGHDTVSWYQQALGQGPQFIFQYYEEEERQRGNFPDRFSGHQFPNYSSELNVNALLLGDSALYLCASSLGGTSGAKPYFGPGTRLTVT.